A single TCR beta chain is shown here with its context. Its cognate antigen has yet to be identified. Nothing much larger sits one base from this clone, and base qualities are not available. In total, roughly 670 healthy bone marrow donors made up the cohort. At the time of sampling, all cohort members were nominally healthy, though unrecorded immune exposures were likely present. The donor tested CMV seronegative, placing the donor among the 352 seronegative members of the cohort. A peripheral blood sample was collected from each donor, and TCR beta sequencing was performed on peripheral blood mononuclear cells. The Qiagen DNeasy Blood Extraction Kit was used to extract genomic DNA from the blood cell samples. The sample originates from a study of cytomegalovirus exposure and HLA in healthy donors (dated by TCRdb to the late 2010s). A note on the overall study: An earlier analysis of approximately 640 of the donors reported more than 250 Gb of sequence data and some 100 million unique TCR beta sequences from about 200 million T cells. The T cell repertoires of 666 subjects were profiled by immunosequencing and related to cytomegalovirus serostatus. The later analysis used no new phenotypic data to find candidate immune exposures, relying instead on TCR beta sequences and their occurrence across donors. Among the roughly 410 genotyped donors, around 81% belonged to the genetic ancestry cluster associated with self-reported Caucasian donors. To decide whether each TCR beta V gene segment behaved as functional or pseudogenic, an earlier analysis of several hundred of the donors relied on high-throughput TCR beta sequencing. Typing coverage varied by locus: about 620-640 donors for A, B, C, DRB1 and DQB1; under 550 for DQA1; around 610 for DPA1; around 490 for DPB1. All discovery cohort repertoires had been generated on a single sequencing platform. The study combined high-throughput TCR immunosequencing, statistical association of individual TCRs with disease status, and machine learning to predict cytomegalovirus infection status. The study was designed to test whether signatures of past pathogen exposure could be identified by cataloging public T cell receptors. Four or five DR-DQ haplotypes were handled as single units for association and clustering, since linkage in the cohort was strong. Class I and class II HLA loci were covered by the typing at four-digit resolution. A later analysis re-examined previously published TCR beta repertoires from about 700 donors and added high-resolution HLA genotyping to investigate patterns of TCR occurrence. Along with the roughly 700-subject first cohort, a separate validation cohort of over a hundred different subjects was used. Donor age, sex, ethnicity and CMV serostatus were compiled alongside the repertoire data. Among 398 genotyped donors of the cohort, an average of approximately 240,000 unique TCR beta nucleotide sequences were sequenced per donor, roughly 20% of them non-productive. A later genetic analysis took genome-wide SNP genotypes for about three fifths of the 666 donors and used that subset as a discovery cohort. Approximately 300 gigabases of sequencing data and 70 million to 95 million unique TCR sequences made up an early release that covered some 640 HLA-typed donors.

The protocol used for the library was the immunoSEQ multiplex PCR assay. The multiplex PCR relied on a mix of 60 forward primers for TCR Vbeta segments and 13 reverse primers for TCR Jbeta segments. The CDR3 region of rearranged TCR beta genes was amplified from genomic DNA with a multiplex PCR assay. The amplified TCR beta libraries were sequenced on the Illumina HiSeq System as 87-base-pair reads. The authors' pipeline ran thus. A later analysis counted some 74 million unique TCR beta chains across the 666 repertoires, and roughly 11 million of these chains were shared by at least two donors. Raw reads were error-corrected and collapsed into unique sequences with a nearest-neighbor algorithm that merged closely related sequences to remove PCR and sequencing errors. V, D and J gene segments were assigned by aligning CDR3 sequences to IMGT reference sequences. For a sequence to be retained, a match of at least six nucleotides to both a V gene segment and a J gene segment was required. Rearrangements were called productive when the CDR3 lacked stop codons and stayed in frame with V and J; all others were non-productive. CDR3 was defined according to IMGT convention as the region running from the second conserved V-encoded cysteine to the conserved J-encoded phenylalanine. Sequences without an unambiguous match to a single V gene segment were excluded from the earlier analysis of 587 of the donors. In an earlier analysis of some 590 of the donors, V segments were called functional above 56.7% productive rearrangements and were called segregating when the between-donor standard deviation exceeded 5%. To diagnose cytomegalovirus status from the catalog of TCR beta chain sequences, a statistical classification framework was built. In a later analysis, V and J genes were assigned by comparing TCR nucleotide sequences against IMGT/GENE-DB human TR gene sequences. In a later analysis, CDR3 sequences and most-parsimonious VDJ recombination scenarios were assigned using the TCRdist pipeline. In a later analysis, each TCR beta chain was defined by its CDR3 amino acid sequence together with its V-gene family, and reads lacking a unique V-gene family were excluded. As a way to deal with suspected cross-contamination and a sequencing artifact, a later analysis dropped 592 nucleotide sequences that were highly shared and had low generation probability. In a later analysis, a clonal expansion index for each public chain was calculated from normalized within-repertoire ranks of inferred template counts. In a later analysis, generation probabilities were computed using a VDJ recombination model fitted to out-of-frame rearrangements, and the results were checked against IGoR. In a later analysis, TCR-TCR, TCR-HLA and TCR-CMV co-occurrence was scored with hypergeometric tests, and a repertoire-size bias correction was applied to TCR pairs. A later analysis estimated false discovery rates by permuting HLA or CMV assignments 20 times. In a later analysis, co-occurring TCRs were grouped with DBSCAN, and TCRdist sequence similarity was added when clustering was performed within HLA-allele-positive subsets. Co-occurrence clustering excluded repertoires with fewer than 30,000 or more than 120,000 public chains, plus five with anomalous nucleotide sharing. Entries here come from immuneACCESS through TCRdb and include only in-frame sequences with V and J called. Some clones fail to appear in such tables; in the studies checked, an unresolved V gene covers under half of the shortfall, and the cause of the remainder is unknown. V, J and clone size were drawn from that table, and D and trimming were deduced from the DNA. The sample contains about 200,000 clones, over 60% of them found a single time. The ten largest make up less than 20% of the sample.

The study at large found these results: The classifier was reported to diagnose cytomegalovirus status with high specificity and sensitivity in both the original and validation cohorts. Because counts were too low, seventeen rarely observed V segments, including chromosome 9 orphons, were excluded from the earlier analysis of a few hundred of the donors. Because HLA typing was missing for some donors at each locus, association tests included only the typed subset. According to a later genetic analysis, donors in an Asian-associated ancestry cluster had fewer N-insertions in productive TCRs than the approximately 670-donor mean. A later analysis found that most CMV-associated TCR beta chains appeared HLA-restricted, with HLA associations seemingly driven largely by CMV exposure. For the cohort, immune exposure information was limited to CMV serostatus. A later analysis found that TCR association rates varied across HLA loci, with DRB1 alleles showing the most associated TCRs and HLA-C alleles the fewest. In this cohort, only TCR beta chains were sequenced, and detectable features were limited by the absence of alpha or paired-chain data. A few of the identified cytomegalovirus-associated TCR beta chains were confirmed in vitro to be specific for cytomegalovirus antigens. In the study, about 150 TCR beta chains were listed as associated with cytomegalovirus. Across donors, most TCR sequences were observed very rarely, whereas some public TCRs were present in many individuals. A later genetic analysis associated a missense DCLRE1C variant with V-gene and J-gene trimming of TCR beta chains, and an independent cohort replicated the association. In a later analysis, 15,000 to 20,000 TCR beta sequences were associated with specific HLA alleles at a false discovery rate of 0.05. The sequencing pipeline was judged likely to have produced a cluster of highly shared sequence variants as a technical artifact. Presence/absence analyses assumed roughly uniform sequencing depth across donors, an assumption that may not hold. Linkage disequilibrium might explain the correlated functional status among segregating V segments, but an unknown experimental factor could not be ruled out. Compared with equally common non-associated chains, HLA-associated TCR beta chains in a later analysis were more clonally expanded and had lower generation probabilities. It was suggested by the authors that the approach could potentially be generalized to other disease states and immunological phenotypes. When HLA alleles, especially DR and DQ, strongly co-occurred, attributing TCR associations to individual alleles was difficult. In a later analysis, several top co-occurrence clusters were reported to appear linked to parvovirus B19, influenza, CMV and Epstein-Barr virus. A further reported finding was that TCR beta sequences accurately predicted the HLA-A and HLA-B alleles for most subjects in the first cohort. In an earlier analysis of around 500 of the donors, most TCR beta V segments appeared in productive rearrangements about 87% or about 30% of the time, broadly matching IMGT annotations.

This TCR was recovered from a man aged 40-55 years in good health and CMV-seronegative. The sample consisted of PBMCs.

The nucleotide sequence is given as TGTGCCAGCAGCTTAGGGACTAGCGAAGACATTCAGTACTTC. Its amino acids are CASSLGTSEDIQYF. The chain joins TRBV11-3 to TRBJ2-4; the central 9 bases match TRBD2. Taken from cysteine to phenylalanine, the CDR3 has 14 residues. The kept DNA is CDR3 alone, 42 bases in frame from the first base. Relative to germline, V is missing 1 base and J is missing 8 bases, with 3 bases of the junction outside any gene match. CDR1 and CDR2, per the germline V gene, are SGHNT and YENEEA.